The 2 T cell receptor beta chains below come from one sample, sequenced in a study of blood T cell repertoires in COVID-19. Produced via immunoSEQ multiplex PCR; TCRdb's table is partial and in-frame only. The repertoire has 250,000 to 350,000 clones, around 89% of them found once; the top ten carry approximately 0.84%. Specimen: peripheral blood. The source of these receptors is a man under 40 with acute or convalescent COVID-19.

The rearrangement uses TRBV18 and TRBJ2-4; possibly TRBD1 for D (5 bases). The V end lost 0 bases, the J end lost 2 bases, and 23 bases lay between the germline ends. The germline V gene has CDR1 KGHSH and CDR2 LQKENI. The CDR3 has 20 amino acids. This chain's CDR3 is CASSPPFGAGLKVSKNIQYF. The CDR3 DNA follows: TGTGCCAGCTCACCACCTTTTGGGGCAGGGCTCAAGGTTTCCAAAAACATTCAGTACTTC.

This rearrangement joins TRBV6-4 to TRBJ1-2; D not resolved. Germline lookup yields CDR1 MRHNA and CDR2 SNTAGT. V lost 4 bases, J lost 1 base, and 10 bases lay in between. The CDR3 spans 14 residues. The CDR3 nucleotides are TGTGCCAGCAGTGCAACAGTTGGTAACTATGGCTACACCTTC. This codes for CASSATVGNYGYTF.